These 23 T cell receptor beta chains were sequenced from one sample in a study of T cells after yellow fever vaccination. A single record per CDR3 protein comes from TCRdb applying MiXCR to the 5' RACE reads. Of around 310,000 distinct CDR3 sequences detected, 8.7% appear once; the ten largest clones hold roughly 18%. The specimen comprised PBMCs, sampled on the day of the first yellow fever vaccination. The source is a man aged 18 to 35 who received the YFV17D yellow fever vaccine.

This chain joins TRBV28 and TRBJ2-2; D unclear. CDR1 and CDR2 (germline): MDHEN, SYDVKM. The CDR3 has 16 residues. The ends were cut back, 2 bases at V and 1 base at J, with 11 bases in the middle. CDR3 in amino acids: CASSLPQIGNTGELFF. CDR3 nucleotide sequence: TGTGCCAGCAGTTTACCCCAGATAGGGAACACCGGGGAGCTGTTTTTT.

V is TRBV12-3 or TRBV12-4 and J is TRBJ1-2, with no clear D. The CDR3 extends over 14 amino acids. Trimming removed 2 bases at V and 5 bases at J, with 12 bases between. The CDR3 sequence is CASSLQRGRYGYTF. In nucleotides, the CDR3 is TGTGCCAGCAGTTTACAGCGGGGTCGGTATGGCTACACCTTC.

The V gene is TRBV15, the J gene TRBJ1-2, with unresolved D. The germline V and J ends were trimmed by 0 bases and 4 bases, with 12 bases remaining between them. This CDR3 contains 15 residues. The germline V gene encodes CDR1 LNHNV and CDR2 YYDKDF (reference sequence). For the CDR3, the DNA is TGTGCCACCAGCAGAGATACAGAGTCTTTCTATGGCTACACCTTC. Translating gives CATSRDTESFYGYTF. The full variable domain, in which reference TRBV15 and TRBJ1-2 provide the parts outside the CDR3, is DAMVIQNPRYQVTQFGKPVTLSCSQTLNHNVMYWYQQKSSQAPKLLFHYYDKDFNNEADTPDNFQSRRPNTSFCFLDIRSPGLGDTAMYLCATSRDTESFYGYTFGSGTRLTVV.

This clonotype has just a few counts. The chain employs TRBV5-1 and TRBJ2-7, with 8 positions matching TRBD1. The CDR3 contains 14 residues. V shed 5 bases and J 2 bases; nucleotides not matched to a gene: 6. Germline CDR1 reads SGHRS; CDR2 reads YFSETQ. The CDR3: CASRARQGTYEQYF. The DNA for the CDR3 is TGCGCCAGCAGGGCGAGACAGGGGACCTACGAGCAGTACTTC.

The sample holds many counts of this clonotype. The chain carries TRBV7-2 and TRBJ2-1; no firm D call. Trimming stripped 5 bases from V and 4 bases from J, with 12 bases between. Germline V gene sequence: CDR1 SGHTA, CDR2 FQGNSA. This CDR3 has 14 residues. The CDR3 is CASSPGPLYNEQFF. The DNA for the CDR3 is TGTGCCAGCAGCCCTGGGCCCCTTTACAATGAGCAGTTCTTC.

This clonotype was seen more than once but under ten times. V and J are TRBV18 and TRBJ2-7; 8 bases map to TRBD2. Germline CDR1 is KGHSH and CDR2 is LQKENI. The CDR3 has 15 amino acids. The ends lost 0 bases at V and 2 bases at J; junction bases unmatched: 3. CDR3 loop: CASSPPGLGTYEQYF. In DNA form, the CDR3 reads TGTGCCAGCTCACCACCGGGACTAGGGACCTACGAGCAGTACTTC.

This rearrangement joins TRBV19 to TRBJ2-7; D gene uncertain. Germline V CDR1 and CDR2: LNHDA, SQIVND (reference sequence). CDR3 size: 14 residues. V was pared by 4 bases and J by 5 bases, with 15 bases between. The CDR3 DNA is TGTGCCAGTAGTACTGAAAATAGCCGGAACGAGCAGTACTTC. Its protein product is CASSTENSRNEQYF.

This clonotype was seen ten or more times. The rearrangement joins TRBV5-1 to TRBJ2-5; no clear D gene. The CDR3 runs to 14 residues. Germline CDR1 SGHRS, CDR2 YFSETQ. The V and J ends lost 0 bases and 7 bases respectively, with 13 bases between them. CDR3 in amino acids: CASSLEGGSRTQYF. The CDR3 DNA is TGCGCCAGCAGCTTGGAAGGCGGCAGTCGGACCCAGTACTTC.

This clonotype was detected only a few times. The chain employs TRBV29-1 and TRBJ2-2; D tentatively reads TRBD1 or TRBD2 (5 bases each). CDR1 is SQVTM and CDR2 is ANQGSEA in the germline V gene. CDR3 length: 13 residues. Trimming stripped 2 bases from V and 6 bases from J, with 10 bases between. The CDR3 DNA is TGCAGCGTTGAAACCAGGGAGCCCGGGGAGCTGTTTTTT. This encodes CSVETREPGELFF.

Ten or more counts support this clonotype. CDR3 in DNA: TGCGCCAGCAGCCGAAGCGTAGGGGGAAATTCACCCCTCCACTTT. This encodes CASSRSVGGNSPLHF. The genes are TRBV4-1 and TRBJ1-6; D might be TRBD1 (6 bases). The germline gives CDR1 MGHRA, CDR2 YSYEKL. This CDR3 region has 15 residues. V was pared by 4 bases and J by 7 bases, with 14 bases between.

The chain uses TRBV20-1 and TRBJ2-3; D is uncertain. The CDR3 loop spans 14 amino acids. Germline CDR1 reads DFQATT; CDR2 reads SNEGSKA (reference sequence). Trimming took off 1 base at V and 0 bases at J, with 8 bases between the two ends. The CDR3 here is CSARAAQSTDTQYF. The CDR3 nucleotides are TGCAGTGCTAGAGCGGCTCAGAGCACAGATACGCAGTATTTT.

The rearrangement joins TRBV5-1 to TRBJ1-4; D not resolved. The V gene's germline CDR1 is SGHRS and CDR2 YFSETQ. The V gene lost 0 bases and the J gene lost 0 bases, with 12 bases spanning the gap. The CDR3 has 17 residues. CDR3 residues: CASSLETFPTTNEKLFF. For the CDR3, the DNA is TGCGCCAGCAGCTTGGAGACGTTTCCTACAACTAATGAAAAACTGTTTTTT.

This clonotype was observed a handful of times. J is TRBJ2-3 and V is TRBV5-1; D is perhaps TRBD1 (6 bases). Germline CDR1 reads SGHRS; CDR2 reads YFSETQ. The CDR3 length is 16 residues. V lost 0 bases and J lost 5, with 16 bases in between. The chain's CDR3 is CASSLALRGGGDTQYF. The CDR3 DNA sequence: TGCGCCAGCAGCTTGGCTCTCAGGGGCGGCGGAGATACGCAGTATTTT.

The sample holds a few counts of this clonotype. This chain connects TRBV7-2 to TRBJ1-3; D gene unclear. The CDR3 runs 14 residues. CDR1 and CDR2 (germline): SGHTA, FQGNSA. The V end was cut by 3 bases, the J end by 0 bases, with 6 bases between. Here the CDR3 DNA reads TGTGCCAGCAGCTTTGAAAGCTCTGGAAACACCATATATTTT. Amino acids: CASSFESSGNTIYF.

This clonotype was observed a handful of times. The chain links TRBV6-2 or TRBV6-3 to TRBJ2-7, with 12 positions matching TRBD2. The CDR3 is 16 residues long. Germline values: CDR1 MNHEY, CDR2 SVGEGT. V dropped 2 bases and J dropped 2; count of bases not matched to a gene: 4. For the CDR3, the DNA is TGTGCCAGCAGTTACGGACTAGCGGGACTAGCCTACGAGCAGTACGTC. It encodes CASSYGLAGLAYEQYV.

V is TRBV12-3 or TRBV12-4 and J is TRBJ1-1; the D is unclear. V was trimmed by 5 bases and J by 1 base, leaving 8 bases between them. The CDR3 loop spans 13 amino acids. CDR3 residues: CASSPAPNTEAFF. The CDR3 nucleotides read TGTGCCAGCAGTCCCGCACCGAACACTGAAGCTTTCTTT.

This clonotype was seen many times. The rearrangement joins TRBV14 to TRBJ1-1; D call uncertain. Trimming pared 3 bases from V and 4 bases from J, leaving 12 bases between. The CDR3 has 14 amino acids. Germline loops: CDR1 SGHDN, CDR2 FVKESK. DNA of the CDR3: TGTGCCAGCAGCCAGAGGGTGATGGTCACTGAAGCTTTCTTT. Amino acids: CASSQRVMVTEAFF. The full variable domain, completed using reference TRBV14 and TRBJ1-1, is EAGVTQFPSHSVIEKGQTVTLRCDPISGHDNLYWYRRVMGKEIKFLLHFVKESKQDESGMPNNRFLAERTGGTYSTLKVQPAELEDSGVYFCASSQRVMVTEAFFGQGTRLTVV.

This clonotype was observed a few times. The rearrangement uses TRBV7-9 and TRBJ1-5; 8 positions match TRBD1. The CDR3 loop spans 13 amino acids. Per germline, CDR1 SEHNR and CDR2 FQNEAQ (reference sequence). Germline trimming cut 2 bases from V and 9 bases from J; bases unmatched to any gene: 3. CDR3 sequence (DNA): TGTGCCAGCAGCTTAACAGGGGGAATGCCCCAGCATTTT. Residues: CASSLTGGMPQHF.

The CDR3 nucleotides read TGCAGTGCTATCTTCGGGGGTACAGATACGCAGTATTTT. The encoded protein is CSAIFGGTDTQYF. The chain joins TRBV20-1 to TRBJ2-3; weak D call: TRBD2 (6 bases). CDR3 length: 13 amino acids. Germline CDR1 and CDR2: DFQATT and SNEGSKA (reference sequence). Trimming removed 4 bases from V and 3 bases from J, with 11 bases in between.

The J gene is TRBJ1-1, the V gene TRBV19; 9 nucleotides line up with TRBD1. The germline V gene has CDR1 LNHDA and CDR2 SQIVND (reference sequence). This CDR3 region has 13 residues. V lost 10 bases to trimming and J lost 1 base; unmatched junction nucleotides: 4. CDR3: CATQTGGNTEAFF. In nucleotides, the CDR3 is TGTGCCACCCAGACAGGGGGGAACACTGAAGCTTTCTTT.

The J gene is TRBJ2-2, the V gene TRBV20-1; D remains ambiguous. Trimming removed 1 base from V and 4 bases from J, with 7 bases in between. Germline-derived CDR1 and CDR2 are DFQATT and SNEGSKA (reference sequence). This CDR3 is 13 amino acids long. The CDR3 DNA reads as TGCAGTGCTAGAGCCGGCCCCACCGGGGAGCTGTTTTTT. Translated: CSARAGPTGELFF.

This clonotype is a singleton in its sample. One end of the junction varies from germline; a read error may be responsible. The chain links TRBV7-2 to TRBJ2-1; D unresolved. The CDR3 is 13 residues long. Germline V gene lookup returns CDR1 SGHTA and CDR2 FQGNSA. CDR3 DNA sequence: TGTGCCAGCAGCTTTCAGGTTGTGTATGAGCGGTTCTTC. The encoded protein is CASSFQVVYERFF. The full variable domain, its missing parts supplied by reference TRBV7-2 and TRBJ2-1, is GAGVSQSPSNKVTEKGKDVELRCDPISGHTALYWYRQSLGQGLEFLIYFQGNSAPDKSGLPSDRFSAERTGGSVSTLTIQRTQQEDSAVYLCASSFQVVYERFFGPGTRLTVL.

This clonotype was seen a handful of times. The V and J genes are TRBV7-2 and TRBJ2-5; 8 bases line up with TRBD2. CDR1 and CDR2 from the germline V gene are SGHTA and FQGNSA. The junction had 10 bases not matched to a gene; V was cut back by 5 bases and J by 2 bases. The CDR3 has 16 amino acids. Written as DNA, the CDR3 is TGTGCCAGCAGCCGGATCCGAGCGGGGGATCAAGAGACCCAGTACTTC. This codes for CASSRIRAGDQETQYF.